This T cell receptor beta chain was identified during a study of long-term antiretroviral therapy in people with HIV. Findings and caveats of the study: Repertoires with HIV possessed tighter CDR3 length spans than those of controls.

This was the immunoSEQ v3.0 assay at survey level. The protocol was immunoSEQ multiplex PCR, while the TCRdb copy is restricted to in-frame clones and leaves out a portion. The sample includes some 30,000 clones, roughly 84% of them seen just once. DNA was extracted from roughly 1-10 million thawed cryopreserved PBMC. About this clone: Its antigen is currently unknown.

V was clipped by 4 bases and J by 1 base, with 17 bases between them. CDR3 length: 17 residues. CDR1 MDHEN and CDR2 SYDVKM come from the germline V gene. The chain couples TRBV28 to TRBJ2-1, with D possibly TRBD2 on 5 matching bases. This receptor was obtained from a man aged 50-59 years with HIV. This specimen was unsorted PBMCs, taken 2 years after starting antiretroviral therapy. The CDR3 loop is CASSSHNYGDSYNEQFF. The CDR3 DNA reads as TGTGCCAGCAGTTCCCATAACTACGGGGATTCCTACAATGAGCAGTTCTTC.